This paragraph covers one T cell receptor beta chain sequence. The specificity of this receptor is unknown. No much larger clonotype is one base removed from it; base qualities were not supplied. These data come from a study of Ad26.COV2.S vaccination and SARS-CoV-2 variants (TCRdb year 2021). At the level of the whole study: Donors in the vaccine arm were drawn from COV1001, a multicentre, randomized, double-blind, placebo-controlled phase I-IIa trial testing Ad26.COV2.S in healthy adults. Dosing of Ad26.COV2.S was intramuscular, at either 5x10^10 or 1x10^11 viral particles, delivered as one shot or as two shots spaced 56 days apart. TCRbeta repertoire sequencing served as the tool for gauging how specific and how broad the SARS-CoV-2-reactive T cell receptors were following Ad26.COV2.S vaccination. The TCR-sequenced set comprised approximately 32 samples: some 20 Ad26.COV2.S vaccine recipients, 5 placebo recipients and 8 SARS-CoV-2 convalescent individuals. Trial participants were randomized into five groups of five: low-dose or high-dose Ad26.COV2.S given once or twice, or placebo on both occasions. Blinding of investigators to trial group allocation was maintained during experiments and outcome assessment. Paper-wide results and their limitations: Comparing responses between vaccine doses or regimens was not something the study was powered to do. After vaccination, substantial breadth of spike-specific CD8+ and CD4+ T cell responses was reported. It was noted by the authors that total T cell responses may have been underestimated by the TCR breadth and depth analyses. Ad26.COV2.S recipients had higher spike-specific TCR breadth than placebo recipients (P = 0.0014). Non-spike TCR breadth was comparable between vaccine and placebo recipients, consistent with the vaccine containing only spike.

TCRbeta CDR3 regions were sequenced with the immunoSEQ Assay. After extraction, genomic DNA underwent amplification by bias-controlled multiplex PCR, followed by high-throughput sequencing. From the authors' description of their analysis: To quantify the absolute abundance of every unique TCRbeta CDR3 region, sequences were collapsed and filtered. T cell fraction was estimated by normalizing TCRbeta template counts to usable DNA, with usable DNA measured through amplification of reference genes found in all nucleated cells. Repertoire TCRs were annotated as SARS-CoV-2-specific when V gene, CDR3 amino acid sequence and J gene were exactly matched to a known reactive TCR set. MIRA supplied the reference SARS-CoV-2 TCR set, which was filtered for enrichment in COVID-19-positive ImmuneCODE repertoires so that public or cross-reactive TCRs were removed. Drawing on the MIRA antigens, annotated TCRs were analysed further at the level of specific ORF or position within ORF. Breadth was defined as the number of annotated unique rearrangements divided by the total number of unique productive rearrangements, and depth was defined as the summed frequency of the annotated unique rearrangements. Group comparisons of TCR breadth used two-sided Wilcoxon rank-sum tests. The immuneACCESS repertoire file appears here via TCRdb, limited to in-frame rearrangements. These files lack a portion of the clones; in checked studies, under half of the deficit traces to unresolved V genes, and the cause of the others is not known. V and J calls and clone size are as listed in that table; D and trimming were resolved from the DNA. This sample is represented by around 380,000 clones; about nine tenths of them were singletons. The top ten constitute 3.5% of the sample.

This specimen's treatment or condition label, interpreted: around 19 received Ad26.COV2.S at low or high dose, single or two shots; 5 received placebo; per-sample allocation not given. Repertoires of vaccine and placebo recipients were sequenced from samples taken on day 63 after the first injection. In Cohort 1b, around 25 adults aged 18-55 years were enrolled at a single site in Boston, USA, between 29 July and 7 August 2020. Ad26.COV2.S was a replication-incompetent adenovirus type 26 vector expressing a prefusion-stabilized SARS-CoV-2 spike protein from the original Wuhan strain. The sample here was peripheral blood, taken in a trial of Ad26.COV2.S vaccine versus placebo. This clonotype was sampled from a person aged 18-65 years who received the Ad26.COV2.S COVID-19 vaccine or a placebo.

In nucleotide form, the sequence is TGTGCCAGCAGTTCCCCGTCCTACGAGCAGTACTTC. Translation gives CASSSPSYEQYF. The V gene is TRBV6-2 or TRBV6-3 and the J gene is TRBJ2-7; the D segment cannot be called with confidence. For CDR1 and CDR2, the germline V gene lists MNHEY and SVGEGT. A distance of 5 bases separates the germline ends of V and J, which lose 4 bases and 1 base respectively. There are 12 amino acids in the CDR3, from cysteine to phenylalanine inclusive. Left in the record is the CDR3 DNA by itself, 36 bases read in frame from the first base.